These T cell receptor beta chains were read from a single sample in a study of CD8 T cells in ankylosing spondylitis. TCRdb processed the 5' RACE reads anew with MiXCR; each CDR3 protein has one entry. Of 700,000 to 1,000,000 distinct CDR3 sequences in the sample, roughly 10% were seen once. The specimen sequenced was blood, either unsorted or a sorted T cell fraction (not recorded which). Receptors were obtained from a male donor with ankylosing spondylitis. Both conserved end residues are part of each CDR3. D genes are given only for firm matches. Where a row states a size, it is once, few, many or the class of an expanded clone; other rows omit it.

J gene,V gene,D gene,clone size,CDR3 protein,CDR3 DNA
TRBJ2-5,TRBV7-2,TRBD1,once,CASSLNTGGQETQYF,TGTGCCAGCAGCTTAAACACAGGGGGCCAAGAGACCCAGTACTTC
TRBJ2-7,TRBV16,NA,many,CASSRDGNYEQYF,TGCGCCAGCAGCCGGGACGGGAACTACGAGCAGTACTTC
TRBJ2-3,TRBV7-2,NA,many,CASSRDGRITDTQYF,TGTGCCAGCAGCAGAGACGGACGGATCACAGATACGCAGTATTTT
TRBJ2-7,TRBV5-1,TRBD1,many,CASSSGTVYSYEQYF,TGCGCCAGCAGCTCTGGGACAGTATATTCCTACGAGCAGTACTTC
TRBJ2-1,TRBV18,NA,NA,CASSLRDGYNEQFF,TGTGCCAGCTCACTCCGGGACGGCTACAATGAGCAGTTCTTC
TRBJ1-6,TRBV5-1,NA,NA,CASSLERRSSPLHF,TGCGCCAGCAGCTTGGAGCGGAGGAGCTCACCCCTCCACTTT
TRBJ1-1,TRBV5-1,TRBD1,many,CASSFLGQGNGEAFF,TGCGCCAGCAGTTTCTTGGGACAGGGAAATGGTGAAGCTTTCTTT
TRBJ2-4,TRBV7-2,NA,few,CASSQDPKNIQYF,TGTGCCAGCAGCCAGGATCCGAAAAACATTCAGTACTTC
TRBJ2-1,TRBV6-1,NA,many,CASGGYTSSYNEQFF,TGTGCCAGCGGGGGCTACACGAGCTCCTACAATGAGCAGTTCTTC
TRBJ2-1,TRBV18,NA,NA,CASSPPRGDEQFF,TGTGCCAGCTCACCACCGCGAGGGGATGAGCAGTTCTTC
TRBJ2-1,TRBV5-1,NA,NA,CASSSGASHYNEQFF,TGCGCCAGCAGCTCGGGGGCTAGCCACTACAATGAGCAGTTCTTC
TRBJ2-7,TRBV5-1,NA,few,CASRKTAGTYEQYF,TGCGCCAGCAGGAAAACGGCTGGCACCTACGAGCAGTACTTC
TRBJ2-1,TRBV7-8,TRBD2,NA,CASSLRPGTSGQQFF,TGTGCCAGCAGCTTGCGACCAGGGACTAGCGGGCAGCAGTTCTTC
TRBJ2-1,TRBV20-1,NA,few,CSVLTLDSLHNEQFF,TGCAGTGTCCTCACGCTCGACTCATTGCACAATGAGCAGTTCTTC
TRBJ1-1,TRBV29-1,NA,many,CSVVSGITEAFF,TGCAGCGTTGTGTCAGGGATAACTGAAGCTTTCTTT
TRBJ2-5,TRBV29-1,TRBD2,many,CSVDRGGQKTQYF,TGCAGCGTTGATCGGGGGGGCCAAAAAACCCAGTACTTC
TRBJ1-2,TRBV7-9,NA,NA,CASSLGAGNGYTF,TGTGCCAGCAGCTTAGGAGCAGGGAATGGCTACACCTTC
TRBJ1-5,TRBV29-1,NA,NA,CSVEDGGNQPQHF,TGCAGCGTTGAAGACGGCGGCAATCAGCCCCAGCATTTT
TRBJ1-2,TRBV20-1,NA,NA,CSARAPDRSYGYTF,TGCAGTGCTAGAGCCCCGGACAGAAGCTATGGCTACACCTTC
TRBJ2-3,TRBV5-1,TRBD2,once,CASGRGGETDTQYF,TGCGCCAGCGGCCGGGGGGGCGAGACAGATACGCAGTATTTT
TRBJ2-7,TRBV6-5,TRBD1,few,CASRYTGTEGYEQYF,TGTGCCAGCAGATACACCGGGACAGAAGGGTACGAGCAGTACTTC
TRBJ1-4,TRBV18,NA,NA,CASSSRGFEKLFF,TGTGCCAGCTCATCGAGGGGTTTTGAAAAACTGTTTTTT
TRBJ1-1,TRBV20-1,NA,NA,CSARDPGALGTEAFF,TGCAGTGCTAGAGATCCGGGGGCCCTAGGTACTGAAGCTTTCTTT
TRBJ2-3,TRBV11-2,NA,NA,CASSPRPSGDPDTQYF,TGTGCCAGCAGCCCGAGACCTTCGGGGGACCCAGATACGCAGTATTTT
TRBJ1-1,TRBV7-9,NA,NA,CASSLAWRGKNTEAFF,TGTGCCAGCAGCTTAGCGTGGAGAGGGAAGAACACTGAAGCTTTCTTT
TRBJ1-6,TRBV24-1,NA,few,CATSDLHPAPYNSPLHF,TGTGCCACCAGTGATTTGCATCCTGCCCCCTATAATTCACCCCTCCACTTT
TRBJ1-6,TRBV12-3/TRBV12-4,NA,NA,CASRLNSPLHF,TGTGCCAGCAGACTTAATTCACCCCTCCACTTT
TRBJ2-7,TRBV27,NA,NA,CASSSATGGYGQYF,TGTGCCAGCAGTTCCGCGACGGGGGGCTACGGGCAGTACTTC
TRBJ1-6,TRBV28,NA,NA,CASSLHGSPLHF,TGTGCCAGCAGTTTACACGGTTCACCCCTCCACTTT
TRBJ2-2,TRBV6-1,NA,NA,CASSRGTAFNTGELFF,TGTGCCAGCAGCCGCGGGACAGCGTTCAACACCGGGGAGCTGTTTTTT
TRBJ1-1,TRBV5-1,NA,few,CASSLEAGYPIAFF,TGCGCCAGCAGCTTGGAAGCGGGTTATCCAATAGCTTTCTTT
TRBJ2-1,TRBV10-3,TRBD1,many,CAISEAGGDRDRRQFF,TGTGCCATCAGCGAAGCGGGTGGGGACAGGGACCGTAGGCAGTTCTTC
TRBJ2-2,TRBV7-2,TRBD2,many,CATRLAGLSGELFF,TGTGCCACCCGACTAGCGGGGCTTTCGGGGGAGCTGTTTTTT
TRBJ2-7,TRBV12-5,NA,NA,CASGLVKDGQSKVYEQYF,TGTGCTAGTGGTTTGGTAAAGGACGGACAGAGCAAGGTCTACGAGCAGTACTTC
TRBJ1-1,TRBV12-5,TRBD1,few,CASGLWQGASNTEAFF,TGTGCTAGTGGTTTGTGGCAGGGGGCCTCGAACACTGAAGCTTTCTTT
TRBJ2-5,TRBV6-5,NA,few,CASSYGPGVETQYF,TGTGCCAGCAGTTACGGACCGGGGGTAGAGACCCAGTACTTC
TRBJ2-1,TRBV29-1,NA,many,CSCRSDNEQFF,TGCAGCTGTAGGAGCGACAATGAGCAGTTCTTC
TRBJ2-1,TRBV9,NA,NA,CASSKGGPAYNEQFF,TGTGCCAGCAGCAAGGGGGGGCCCGCTTACAATGAGCAGTTCTTC
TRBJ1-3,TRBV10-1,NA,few,CATSPSSGNTIYF,TGCGCAACCTCTCCCTCCTCTGGAAACACCATATATTTT
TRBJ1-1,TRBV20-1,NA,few,CSASVDMNTEAFF,TGCAGTGCTAGTGTTGATATGAACACTGAAGCTTTCTTT
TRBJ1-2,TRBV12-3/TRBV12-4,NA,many,CASSWPYGYTF,TGTGCCAGCAGTTGGCCTTATGGCTACACCTTC
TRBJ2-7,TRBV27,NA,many,CASSLEQGGYEQYF,TGTGCCAGCAGTTTAGAACAGGGTGGGTACGAGCAGTACTTC
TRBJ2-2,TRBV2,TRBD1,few,CASRPGQGAGELFF,TGTGCCAGCAGACCGGGACAGGGAGCCGGGGAGCTGTTTTTT
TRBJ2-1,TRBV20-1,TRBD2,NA,CSAWEGTHEQFF,TGCAGTGCTTGGGAGGGGACCCATGAGCAGTTCTTC
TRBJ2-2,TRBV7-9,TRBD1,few,CASSYAGTGNTGELFF,TGTGCCAGCAGCTACGCCGGGACAGGGAACACCGGGGAGCTGTTTTTT